The present T cell receptor (beta chain) was sequenced within a study of T cell responses to AZD1222 COVID-19 vaccine. Findings of the study overall: There were mostly white British donors and more females than males, and clonal diversity was possibly underestimated.

This table comes from immunoSEQ multiplex PCR, and its TCRdb copy is limited to in-frame clones, with some not included. In the table there are approximately 150,000 clones, about 82% of which are singletons. In the case of this clone: As yet, its antigen is unknown.

V was trimmed by 3 bases and J by 7 bases, leaving 12 bases between them. The CDR3 has 13 amino acids. The germline V gene has CDR1 SEHNR and CDR2 FQNEAQ (reference sequence). The sequence derives from an adult who received the AZD1222 COVID-19 vaccine. J is TRBJ1-2 and V is TRBV7-9; no clear D. This specimen consisted of peripheral blood, obtained 28 days after the second AZD1222 dose. The CDR3 loop is CASSFGDRRGYTF. CDR3 nucleotide sequence: TGTGCCAGCAGCTTCGGGGATCGTCGTGGCTACACCTTC.